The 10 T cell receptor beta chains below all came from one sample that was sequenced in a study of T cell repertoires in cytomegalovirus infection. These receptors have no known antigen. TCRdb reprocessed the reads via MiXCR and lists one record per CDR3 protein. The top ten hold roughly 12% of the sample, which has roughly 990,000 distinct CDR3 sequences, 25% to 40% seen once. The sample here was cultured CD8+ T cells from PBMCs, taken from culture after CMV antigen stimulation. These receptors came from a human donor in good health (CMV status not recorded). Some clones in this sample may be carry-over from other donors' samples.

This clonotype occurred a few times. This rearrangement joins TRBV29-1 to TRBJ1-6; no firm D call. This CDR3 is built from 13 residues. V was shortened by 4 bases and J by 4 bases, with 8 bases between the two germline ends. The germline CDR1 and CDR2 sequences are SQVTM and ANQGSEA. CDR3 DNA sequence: TGCAGCGTTGGGACGGCTTATAATTCACCCCTCCACTTT. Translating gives CSVGTAYNSPLHF. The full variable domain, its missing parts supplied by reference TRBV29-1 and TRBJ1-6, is SAVISQKPSRDICQRGTSLTIQCQVDSQVTMMFWYRQQPGQSLTLIATANQGSEATYESGFVIDKFPISRPNLTFSTLTVSNMSPEDSSIYLCSVGTAYNSPLHFGNGTRLTVT.

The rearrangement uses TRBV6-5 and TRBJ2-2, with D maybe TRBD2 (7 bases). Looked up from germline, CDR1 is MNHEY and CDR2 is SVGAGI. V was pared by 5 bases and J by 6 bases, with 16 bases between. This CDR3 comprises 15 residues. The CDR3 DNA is TGTGCCAGCAGTCGGGTTGGCGGGGGCCCCGGGGAGCTGTTTTTT. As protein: CASSRVGGGPGELFF.

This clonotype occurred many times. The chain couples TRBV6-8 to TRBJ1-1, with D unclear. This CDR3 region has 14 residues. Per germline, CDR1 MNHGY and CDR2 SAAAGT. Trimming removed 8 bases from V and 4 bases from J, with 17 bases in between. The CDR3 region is CASCPYYGSTEAFF. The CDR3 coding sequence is TGTGCCAGCTGCCCTTATTACGGGAGCACTGAAGCTTTCTTT.

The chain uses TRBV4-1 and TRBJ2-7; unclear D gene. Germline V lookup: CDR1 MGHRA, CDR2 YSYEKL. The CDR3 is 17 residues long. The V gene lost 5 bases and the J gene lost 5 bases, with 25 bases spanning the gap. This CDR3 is CASSSFSSGVGSHEQYF. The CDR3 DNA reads TGCGCCAGCAGCTCATTTTCGTCGGGCGTGGGATCTCACGAGCAGTACTTC.

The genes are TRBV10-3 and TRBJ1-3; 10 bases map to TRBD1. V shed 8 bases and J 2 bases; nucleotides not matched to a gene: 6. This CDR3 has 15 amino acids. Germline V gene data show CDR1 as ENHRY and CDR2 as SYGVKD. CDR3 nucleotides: TGTGCCATCTTGCAGGGGACAGGGGCTGGAAACACCATATATTTT. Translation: CAILQGTGAGNTIYF.

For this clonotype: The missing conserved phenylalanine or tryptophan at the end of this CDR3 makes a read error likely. This chain's CDR3 is CASSQVPGVSYNEQFV. In DNA form, the CDR3 reads TGCGCCAGCAGCCAAGTCCCGGGGGTCTCCTACAATGAGCAGTTCGTC. V is TRBV4-1 and J is TRBJ2-1; the D gene is possibly TRBD2 (6 bases). The V gene lost 1 base and the J gene lost 0 bases, with 10 bases spanning the gap. The germline gives CDR1 MGHRA, CDR2 YSYEKL. The CDR3 spans 16 residues.

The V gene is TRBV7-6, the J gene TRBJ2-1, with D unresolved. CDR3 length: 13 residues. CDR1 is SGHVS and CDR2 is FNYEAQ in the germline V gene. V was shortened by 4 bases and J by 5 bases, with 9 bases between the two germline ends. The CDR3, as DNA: TGTGCCAGCAGCTACTGGGTCGACAATGAGCAGTTCTTC. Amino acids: CASSYWVDNEQFF.

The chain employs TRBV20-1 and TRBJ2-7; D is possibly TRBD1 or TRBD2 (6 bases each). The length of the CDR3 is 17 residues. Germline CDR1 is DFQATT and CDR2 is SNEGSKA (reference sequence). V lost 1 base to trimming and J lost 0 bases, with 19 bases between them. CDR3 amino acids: CSARGSLGGLSSYEQYV. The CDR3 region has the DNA TGCAGTGCTAGAGGATCCTTAGGGGGGTTGAGCTCCTACGAGCAGTACGTC.

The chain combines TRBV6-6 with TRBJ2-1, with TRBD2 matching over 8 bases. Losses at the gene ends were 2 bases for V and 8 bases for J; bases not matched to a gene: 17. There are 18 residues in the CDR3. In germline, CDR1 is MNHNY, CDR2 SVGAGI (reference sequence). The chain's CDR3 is CASSYVSGGLSWVDEQFF. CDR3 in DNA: TGTGCCAGCAGTTACGTTTCGGGGGGGCTCTCCTGGGTCGATGAGCAGTTCTTC.

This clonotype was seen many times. The CDR3: CASSTFPGDYGYTF. In nucleotides, the CDR3 is TGTGCCAGCAGTACATTCCCAGGAGACTATGGCTACACCTTC. V usage is TRBV6-1 and J usage is TRBJ1-2; no firm D call. Between the trimmed V and J ends, which lost 5 bases and 3 bases, there was a span of 13 bases. The germline CDR1 and CDR2 sequences are MNHNS and SASEGT. The CDR3 totals 14 residues.